Each of the 2 T cell receptor beta chains below was sequenced from the same sample in a study of blood T cells in healthy people across ages. Next came a second PCR, run for about 6 to 12 cycles, which used a sample-barcoded 5' primer along with a J-beta primer mix. TCRdb called the 5' RACE reads again in MiXCR, with one record for every CDR3 protein. The table has about 970,000 distinct CDR3 sequences, 45% to 60% seen once; the top ten hold over 20%. The sample was blood. These TCRs come from a woman aged 60-75 years in good health.

The chain joins TRBV27 to TRBJ2-1, with 7 bases lining up with TRBD1. The CDR3 contains 15 residues. Germline CDR1 and CDR2: MNHEY and SMNVEV (reference sequence). The J segment lost 2 bases and the V segment lost 3 bases, leaving 4 bases of the junction unmatched. The CDR3 DNA reads TGTGCCAGCAGTTTTAGGCAGGGGGCCTACAATGAGCAGTTCTTC. It encodes CASSFRQGAYNEQFF.

J is TRBJ2-1 and V is TRBV7-9; D gene ambiguous. This CDR3 region has 14 residues. Germline V gives CDR1 SEHNR, CDR2 FQNEAQ (reference sequence). V gave up 2 bases and J gave up 6 bases, with 11 bases separating them. The CDR3 DNA follows: TGTGCCAGCAGCTTACCAAACCCCACCAATGAGCAGTTCTTC. Translation gives CASSLPNPTNEQFF.